The present entry profiles one T cell receptor (beta chain) with its context. This record belongs to a study of CXCR3-negative and CXCR3-positive naive CD8 T cells. Study at large: TRB reads totalled about 140 million, about 1.5 +/- 0.3 million per library.

UMI-tagged TRB cDNA libraries were built via 5' RACE. TCRdb reprocessed the 5' RACE reads and reports one entry per CDR3 protein, with no DNA. This sample lists approximately 88,000 distinct CDR3 sequences; its ten largest clones have around 1.7%. Germline loops: CDR1 MGHRA, CDR2 YSYEKL. CDR3 length: 14 amino acids. A CD45RO-CCR7+CD27+CD95- phenotype identified naive CD8+ T cells. The TCR comes from a human donor in good health. Some clones in this sample may be carry-over from other donors' samples. This sequence joins TRBV4-1 and TRBJ2-5; there is no DNA to check the TCRdb D call of TRBD2. Specimen: naive CXCR3- CD8+ T cells from blood. Noted subset: CD45RO-CCR7+CD27+CD95- naive CD8+ T cells lacking CXCR3 (TNR3-). The CDR3 spells CASSQDPSGETQYF.